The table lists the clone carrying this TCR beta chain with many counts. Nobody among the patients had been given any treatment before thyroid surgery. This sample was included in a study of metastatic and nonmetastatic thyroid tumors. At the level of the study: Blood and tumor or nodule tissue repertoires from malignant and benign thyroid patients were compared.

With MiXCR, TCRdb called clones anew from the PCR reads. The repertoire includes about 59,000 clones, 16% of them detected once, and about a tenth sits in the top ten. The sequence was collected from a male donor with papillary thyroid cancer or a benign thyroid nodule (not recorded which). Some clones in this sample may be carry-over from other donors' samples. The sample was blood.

CDR3 sequence: CASRECRMLRRYEQYV. For the CDR3, the DNA is TGTGCCAGCAGGGAATGCCGGATGCTAAGACGGTACGAGCAGTACGTC. The chain joins TRBV6-4 to TRBJ2-7, with D hard to call. The germline V gene encodes CDR1 MRHNA and CDR2 SNTAGT. The V end lost 6 bases, the J end lost 4 bases, and 22 bases lay between the germline ends. The CDR3 runs to 16 residues.